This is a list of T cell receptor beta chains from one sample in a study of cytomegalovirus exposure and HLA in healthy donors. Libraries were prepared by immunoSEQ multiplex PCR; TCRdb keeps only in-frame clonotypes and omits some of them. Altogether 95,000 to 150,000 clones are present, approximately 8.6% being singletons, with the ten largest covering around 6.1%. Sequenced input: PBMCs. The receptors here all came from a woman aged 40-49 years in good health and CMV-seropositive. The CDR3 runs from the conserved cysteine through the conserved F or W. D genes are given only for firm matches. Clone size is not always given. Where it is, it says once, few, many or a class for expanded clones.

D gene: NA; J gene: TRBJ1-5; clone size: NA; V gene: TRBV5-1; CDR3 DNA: TGCGCCAGCAGCTTGGGGGATTGGACTAGCGATCAGCCCCAGCATTTT; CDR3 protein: CASSLGDWTSDQPQHF
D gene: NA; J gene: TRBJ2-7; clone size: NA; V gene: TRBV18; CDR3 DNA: TGTGCCAGCTCACCACAGAGCTCCTACGAGCAGTACTTC; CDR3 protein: CASSPQSSYEQYF
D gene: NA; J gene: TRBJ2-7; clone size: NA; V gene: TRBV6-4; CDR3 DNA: TGTGCCAGCAGTGTTACCGGGACACTATCGGCCTACGAGCAGTACTTC; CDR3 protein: CASSVTGTLSAYEQYF
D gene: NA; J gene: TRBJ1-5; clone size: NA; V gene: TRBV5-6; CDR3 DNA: TGTGCCAGCAGCTTGGCCAAGGCAGGCCGCAATCAGCCCCAGAATTTT; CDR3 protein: CASSLAKAGRNQPQNF
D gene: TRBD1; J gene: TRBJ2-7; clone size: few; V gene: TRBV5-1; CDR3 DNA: TGCGCCAGCAGCTCGGGACCGGGACAGGGTCGCGAGCAGTACTTC; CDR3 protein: CASSSGPGQGREQYF
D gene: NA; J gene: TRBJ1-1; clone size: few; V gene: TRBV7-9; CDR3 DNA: TGTGCCAGCAGCTTAGGGGGCAGGGCGGAGGGGACTGAAGCTTTCTTT; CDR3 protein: CASSLGGRAEGTEAFF
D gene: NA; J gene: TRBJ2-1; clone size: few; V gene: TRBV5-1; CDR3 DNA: TGCGCCAGCAGCTTACAGGGAATGGGGACCTACAATGAGCAGTTCTTC; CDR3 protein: CASSLQGMGTYNEQFF
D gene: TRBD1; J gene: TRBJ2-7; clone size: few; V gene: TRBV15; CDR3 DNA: TGTGCCACGGGGCGGGACAGGGTGAGTGAGCAGTACTTC; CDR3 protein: CATGRDRVSEQYF
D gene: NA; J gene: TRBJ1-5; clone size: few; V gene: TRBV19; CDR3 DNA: TGTGCCAGTAGTATTCCCGCAACGGTACGGGGGTATCAGCCCCAGCATTTT; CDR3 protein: CASSIPATVRGYQPQHF
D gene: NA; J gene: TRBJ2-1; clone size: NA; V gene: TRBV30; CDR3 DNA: TGTGCCTGGAGTGTAGGGAGTTACAATGAGCAGTTCTTC; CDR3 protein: CAWSVGSYNEQFF
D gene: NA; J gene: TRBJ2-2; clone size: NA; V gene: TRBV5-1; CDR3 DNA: TGCGCCAGCAGCCAAGGGACTTCCTACACCGGGGAGCTGTTTTTT; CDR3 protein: CASSQGTSYTGELFF
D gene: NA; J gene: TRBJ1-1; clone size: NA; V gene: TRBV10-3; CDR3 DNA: TGTGCCATCACTGGGCAGGAGGGGAAGGCTTTCTTT; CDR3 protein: CAITGQEGKAFF
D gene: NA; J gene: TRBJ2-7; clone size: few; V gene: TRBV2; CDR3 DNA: TGTGCCAGCAGTGAAGACCTAACCTACGAGCAGTACTTC; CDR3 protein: CASSEDLTYEQYF
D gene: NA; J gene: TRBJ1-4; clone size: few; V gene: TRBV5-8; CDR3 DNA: TGTGCCAGCAGCCCGGGGGGGATCGCAACTAATGAAAAACTGTTTTTT; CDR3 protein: CASSPGGIATNEKLFF
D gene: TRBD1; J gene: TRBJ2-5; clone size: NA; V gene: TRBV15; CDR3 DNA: TGTGCCACCAGCGGGGGACAGCGAGGGGTACAAGAGACCCAGTACTTC; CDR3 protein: CATSGGQRGVQETQYF
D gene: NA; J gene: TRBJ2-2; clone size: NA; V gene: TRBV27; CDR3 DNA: TGTGCCAGCAGTTTATCGGGATTCGGGGGTGACACCGGGGAGCTGTTTTTT; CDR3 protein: CASSLSGFGGDTGELFF
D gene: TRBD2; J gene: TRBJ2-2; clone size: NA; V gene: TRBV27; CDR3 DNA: TGTGCCAGCACTTCTGTGCTAGCGGAAAACACCGGGGAGCTGTTTTTT; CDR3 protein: CASTSVLAENTGELFF
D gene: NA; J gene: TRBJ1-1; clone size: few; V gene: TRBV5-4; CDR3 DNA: TGCGCCAGCAGCTTGGAGCGGGGGAAGGGGACTGAAGCTTTCTTT; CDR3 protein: CASSLERGKGTEAFF
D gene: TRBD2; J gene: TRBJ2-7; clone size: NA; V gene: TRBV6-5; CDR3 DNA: TGTGCCAGCAGTTACTCTAGCGGGGGGGCCTACGAGCAGTACTTC; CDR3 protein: CASSYSSGGAYEQYF
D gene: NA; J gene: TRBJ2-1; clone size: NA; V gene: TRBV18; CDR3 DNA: TGTGCCAGCTCACCGGCACAACACAATGAGCAGTTCTTC; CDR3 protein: CASSPAQHNEQFF
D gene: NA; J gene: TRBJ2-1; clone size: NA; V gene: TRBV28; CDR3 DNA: TGTGCCAGCGACAGGACCACCTACAATGAGCAGTTCTTC; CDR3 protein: CASDRTTYNEQFF
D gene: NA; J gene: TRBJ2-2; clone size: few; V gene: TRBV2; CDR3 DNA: TGTGCCAGCAGTGATACCAGGGATGGTACCGGGGAGCTGTTTTTT; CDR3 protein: CASSDTRDGTGELFF
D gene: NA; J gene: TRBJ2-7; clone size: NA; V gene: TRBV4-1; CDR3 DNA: TGCGCCAGCAGCCAAGACGGGGGAAGGGGACTCGTCTCCTACGAGCAGTACTTC; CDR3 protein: CASSQDGGRGLVSYEQYF
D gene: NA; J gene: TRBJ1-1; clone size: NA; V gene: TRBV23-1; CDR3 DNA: TGCGCCAGCAGTCAATCGTGCGGGAGCTCGGTGAACACTGAAGCTTTCTTT; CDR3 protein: CASSQSCGSSVNTEAFF
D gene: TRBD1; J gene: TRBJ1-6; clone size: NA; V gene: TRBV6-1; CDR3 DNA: TGTGCCAGCAGTGACCCCACAGGGGGAAGCCATAATTCACCCCTCCACTTT; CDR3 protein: CASSDPTGGSHNSPLHF
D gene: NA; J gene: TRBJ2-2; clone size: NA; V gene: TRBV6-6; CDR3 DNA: TGTGCCAGCAGCCATTGGGGCCGAAAGAACACCGGGGAGCTGTTTTTT; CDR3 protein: CASSHWGRKNTGELFF
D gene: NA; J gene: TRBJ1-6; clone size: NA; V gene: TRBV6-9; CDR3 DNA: TGTGCCAGCGAGGGCAGGAGAACCCTCCACTTT; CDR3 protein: CASEGRRTLHF
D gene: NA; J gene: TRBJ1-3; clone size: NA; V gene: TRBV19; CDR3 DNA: TGTGCCAGTAGTATGGGACTTACTGGAAACACCATATATTTT; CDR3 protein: CASSMGLTGNTIYF
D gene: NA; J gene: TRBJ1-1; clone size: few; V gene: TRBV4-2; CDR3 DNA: TGTGCCAGCAGCCAAACAGAAAGGGAGGTGAACACTGAAGCTTTCTTT; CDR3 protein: CASSQTEREVNTEAFF
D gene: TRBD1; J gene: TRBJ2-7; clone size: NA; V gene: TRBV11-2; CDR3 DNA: TGTGCCAGCAGCTTAGATGGGAGACAGGGGTTTCACGAGCAGTACTTC; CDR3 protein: CASSLDGRQGFHEQYF
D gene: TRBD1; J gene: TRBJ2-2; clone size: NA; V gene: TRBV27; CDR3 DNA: TGTGCCAGCAGCTCGGACAGGGGAAGCGGGGAGCTGTTTTTT; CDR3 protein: CASSSDRGSGELFF
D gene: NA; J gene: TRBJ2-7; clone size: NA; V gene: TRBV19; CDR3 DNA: TGTGCCAGTAGTCCACTACCGGCCTACGAGCAGTACTTC; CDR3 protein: CASSPLPAYEQYF
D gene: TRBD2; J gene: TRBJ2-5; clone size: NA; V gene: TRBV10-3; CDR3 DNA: TGTGCCATCAGTGAGGCGGGGGGCCTCCAAGAGACCCAGTACTTC; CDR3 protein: CAISEAGGLQETQYF
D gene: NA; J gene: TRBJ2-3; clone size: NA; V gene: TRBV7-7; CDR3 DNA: TGTGCCAGCAGCTTAAATCGAGGGAATACGCAGTATTTT; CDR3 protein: CASSLNRGNTQYF
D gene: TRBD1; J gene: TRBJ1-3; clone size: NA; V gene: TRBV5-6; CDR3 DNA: TGTGCCAGCAGCTTTGAAGGGGGCTTCTCTGGAAACACCATATATTTT; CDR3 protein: CASSFEGGFSGNTIYF
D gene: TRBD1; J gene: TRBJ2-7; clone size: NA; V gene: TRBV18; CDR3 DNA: TGTGCCAGCTCACCCCGACAGGGGAGCTCCTACGAGCAGTACTTC; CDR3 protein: CASSPRQGSSYEQYF
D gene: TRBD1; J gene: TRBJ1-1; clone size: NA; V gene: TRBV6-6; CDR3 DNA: TGTGCCAGCAGTCCCCAGGGGGCCATGAACACTGAAGCTTTCTTT; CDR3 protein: CASSPQGAMNTEAFF
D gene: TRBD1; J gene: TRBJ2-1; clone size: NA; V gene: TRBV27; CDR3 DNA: TGTGCCAGCAGCACCGAAAGGGGGCGGAATGAGCAGTTCTTC; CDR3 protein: CASSTERGRNEQFF
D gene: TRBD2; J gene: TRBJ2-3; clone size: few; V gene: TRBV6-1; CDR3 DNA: TGTGCCAGCAGTGAAGCCCCCAGCGGGGGCCTACTAGATACGCAGTATTTT; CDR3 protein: CASSEAPSGGLLDTQYF
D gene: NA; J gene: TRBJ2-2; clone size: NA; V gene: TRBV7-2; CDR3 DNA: TGTGCCAGCAGCCCGACACTCTCCACCGGGGAGCTGTTTTTT; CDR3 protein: CASSPTLSTGELFF
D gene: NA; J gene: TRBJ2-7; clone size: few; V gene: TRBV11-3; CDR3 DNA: TGTGCCAGCACGCTTGACAGGTCCTACGAGCAGTACTTC; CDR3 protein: CASTLDRSYEQYF